The T cell receptor beta chain described here comes from a study of T cell repertoires in cytomegalovirus infection. Remarks on this clonotype: The target antigen is unknown.

The germline V and J ends were trimmed by 0 bases and 10 bases, with 7 bases remaining between them. The CDR3 contains 12 residues. Germline values: CDR1 LGHNA, CDR2 YSLEER. TCRdb used MiXCR to reprocess the reads, holding one entry per CDR3 protein. The data show 110,000 or so distinct CDR3 sequences, over 30% seen once. The rearrangement joins TRBV4-3 to TRBJ2-1, with D unclear. The sequencing here drew on CD8+ T cells from cultured PBMCs, taken from culture after CMV antigen stimulation. The source is a human donor in good health (CMV status not recorded). Some clones in this sample may be carry-over from other donors' samples. The CDR3 DNA reads TGCGCCAGCAGCCAAGATCGCCGGGAGCAGTTCTTC. Amino acid sequence: CASSQDRREQFF.